These 13 T cell receptor beta chains share one sample of origin, sequenced in a study of T-cell memory formation after mild COVID-19. Using its own MiXCR run on the 5' RACE reads, TCRdb lists one record per CDR3 protein. The repertoire holds 200,000 to 250,000 distinct CDR3 sequences, 25% to 35% seen once, with over 9.5% in the top ten. The specimen was PBMCs or a T cell subset sorted from them (not recorded which). Every receptor here comes from an adult woman who had mild COVID-19 (a few samples of this study predate the infection). Cell type and time point are not known.

This chain joins TRBV29-1 and TRBJ2-7; D could derive from TRBD1 or TRBD2 (5 bases each). The germline V gene encodes CDR1 SQVTM and CDR2 ANQGSEA. V lost 7 bases and J lost 5, with 18 bases in between. The CDR3 has 13 amino acids. The CDR3 protein is CSAGRDPDDEQYF. Written as DNA, the CDR3 is TGCAGCGCTGGCCGGGACCCCGACGACGAGCAGTACTTC.

CDR3 region: CASSQDLASGSYEQYF. As DNA, the CDR3 is TGCGCCAGCAGCCAAGACCTAGCTAGCGGGAGTTACGAGCAGTACTTC. The chain joins TRBV4-3 to TRBJ2-7; 10 bases fit TRBD2. Germline V gene sequence: CDR1 LGHNA, CDR2 YSLEER. V shed 0 bases and J 4 bases; nucleotides not matched to a gene: 6. There are 16 residues in the CDR3.

This CDR3 reads CASSPPWRARGTHTNEQFF. Here the CDR3 DNA reads TGTGCCAGCAGCCCACCGTGGCGGGCCCGGGGCACACACACCAATGAGCAGTTCTTC. The rearrangement joins TRBV7-9 to TRBJ2-1, with D perhaps given as TRBD1 or TRBD2 (5 bases each). V was trimmed by 5 bases and J by 6 bases, leaving 29 bases between them. The germline V gene encodes CDR1 SEHNR and CDR2 FQNEAQ (reference sequence). The CDR3 is 19 residues long.

The chain employs TRBV5-1 and TRBJ2-6, with D possibly being TRBD1 or TRBD2 (5 bases each). Trimming removed 2 bases from V and 0 bases from J, with 15 bases in between. Looked up from germline, CDR1 is SGHRS and CDR2 is YFSETQ. The CDR3 spans 18 residues. This CDR3 reads CASSFRGSGFSGANVLTF. The CDR3 coding sequence is TGCGCCAGCAGCTTCCGGGGTTCAGGGTTCTCTGGGGCCAACGTCCTGACTTTC.

This clonotype has a handful of counts. The rearrangement links TRBV6-5 to TRBJ2-1, with D possibly being TRBD1 (5 bases). The V end was cut by 2 bases, the J end by 10 bases, with 18 bases between. CDR1 MNHEY and CDR2 SVGAGI come from the germline V gene. CDR3 length: 15 residues. CDR3 protein: CASSYPSAGPVEQFF. In DNA, the CDR3 is TGTGCCAGCAGTTACCCCTCGGCAGGGCCGGTAGAGCAGTTCTTC.

The chain uses TRBV7-9 and TRBJ2-1, with D perhaps matching TRBD2 (6 bases). The germline V gene has CDR1 SEHNR and CDR2 FQNEAQ (reference sequence). The CDR3 has 13 amino acids. The V end lost 3 bases, the J end lost 6 bases, and 9 bases lay between the germline ends. In DNA, the CDR3 is TGTGCCAGCAGCTTCGCGGGGACCAATGAGCAGTTCTTC. This codes for CASSFAGTNEQFF.

V gene TRBV7-2 combines with J gene TRBJ1-1; D unresolved. Germline V gives CDR1 SGHTA, CDR2 FQGNSA. The V and J ends lost 4 bases and 1 base respectively, with 10 bases between them. The CDR3 runs 14 residues. The CDR3 is CASSYRTGNTEAFF. The CDR3 region has the DNA TGTGCCAGCAGCTACCGGACGGGGAACACTGAAGCTTTCTTT.

This clonotype was recorded a few times. The rearrangement uses TRBV5-1 and TRBJ2-1, with TRBD1 matching 9 bases. The ends lost 6 bases at V and 5 bases at J; junction bases unmatched: 9. The CDR3 totals 15 residues. The germline CDR1 and CDR2 sequences are SGHRS and YFSETQ. The CDR3 DNA follows: TGCGCCAGCACCCCAGGGGACAGGGACAACAATGAGCAGTTCTTC. Amino acid sequence: CASTPGDRDNNEQFF. Based on the CDR3 plus reference TRBV5-1 and TRBJ2-1, the full variable domain is KAGVTQTPRYLIKTRGQQVTLSCSPISGHRSVSWYQQTPGQGLQFLFEYFSETQRNKGNFPGRFSGRQFSNSRSEMNVSTLELGDSALYLCASTPGDRDNNEQFFGPGTRLTVL.

This clonotype appeared a few times. This sequence joins TRBV20-1 and TRBJ2-4; D ambiguous. Germline V lookup: CDR1 DFQATT, CDR2 SNEGSKA (reference sequence). The CDR3 runs 14 residues. V dropped 2 bases and J dropped 2 bases, with 10 bases sitting between them. The CDR3 reads CSARPPGPKNIQYF. Written as DNA, the CDR3 is TGCAGTGCTAGACCTCCGGGCCCCAAAAACATTCAGTACTTC.

This clonotype appeared a few times. The rearrangement joins TRBV18 to TRBJ1-2, with D perhaps matching TRBD1 (5 bases). This CDR3 region has 13 residues. V was pared by 4 bases and J by 2 bases, with 8 bases between. Germline values: CDR1 KGHSH, CDR2 LQKENI. CDR3 loop: CASSHDRNYGYTF. In DNA, the CDR3 is TGTGCCAGCTCACATGACAGAAACTATGGCTACACCTTC. The full variable domain, with the rest looked up from reference TRBV18 and TRBJ1-2, is NAGVMQNPRHLVRRRGQEARLRCSPMKGHSHVYWYRQLPEEGLKFMVYLQKENIIDESGMPKERFSAEFPKEGPSILRIQQVVRGDSAAYFCASSHDRNYGYTFGSGTRLTVV.

This clonotype was recorded a few times. The CDR3 region is CASSYRDSPYEQYF. The CDR3 bases are TGTGCCAGCAGTTATCGCGACAGTCCCTACGAGCAGTACTTC. The genes are TRBV6-5 and TRBJ2-7, with D possibly TRBD1 on 5 matching bases. The germline V and J ends were trimmed by 3 bases and 2 bases, with 11 bases remaining between them. Germline V gene lookup returns CDR1 MNHEY and CDR2 SVGAGI. The CDR3 runs to 14 residues.

The chain is built from TRBV24-1 and TRBJ1-1, with TRBD1 as a possible D gene (5 bases). The V gene's germline CDR1 is KGHDR and CDR2 SFDVKD. The CDR3 totals 12 residues. V was trimmed by 5 bases and J by 4 bases, leaving 7 bases between them. CDR3 bases: TGTGCCACCAGTGCAGGGAGCACTGAAGCTTTCTTT. Amino acids: CATSAGSTEAFF.

A few counts support this clonotype. The chain links TRBV6-5 to TRBJ1-1; TRBD1 might be the D (6 bases). This CDR3 spans 13 amino acids. Per germline, CDR1 MNHEY and CDR2 SVGAGI. V lost 4 bases to trimming and J lost 12 bases, with 18 bases between them. The chain's CDR3 is CASSWTDRSGTFF. The CDR3, as DNA: TGTGCCAGCAGTTGGACAGACCGTTCGGGAACTTTCTTT.